This TCR beta chain was identified in a study of PD-1 blockade in classical Hodgkin lymphoma. For the study at large: Patients were treated with nivolumab at 3 mg/kg, and this was given intravenously every 2 weeks.

J lost 6 bases, V lost 0 bases, and 4 bases had no gene match. Germline values: CDR1 MGHRA, CDR2 YSYEKL. The CDR3 loop spans 14 amino acids. Only in-frame clones appear in the TCRdb table, and some are missing; sequencing was by immunoSEQ multiplex PCR. The sample lists 55,000 to 80,000 clones, roughly 91% occurring once. Each patient experienced a relapse that followed autologous stem cell transplantation, and brentuximab vedotin exposure varied. This chain joins TRBV4-1 and TRBJ2-7; 8 nucleotides agree with TRBD2. This receptor was taken from a human donor with classical Hodgkin lymphoma. This material consisted of peripheral blood mononuclear cells (PBMCs), taken at baseline. CDR3 amino acids: CASSQDGGEFEQYF. CDR3 DNA sequence: TGCGCCAGCAGCCAAGACGGGGGGGAGTTCGAGCAGTACTTC.